This T cell receptor beta chain originates from a study of blood T cell repertoires in COVID-19 (TCRdb year 2020). Study-level background: Collaborator samples came from the United States, Italy and Spain and covered acute and convalescent phases of COVID-19. The prospective study material was composed of cDNA or gDNA derived from T cells, B-cell-depleted T cells, or PBMCs. Subjects who had been exposed to COVID-19, were actively infected with it, or had recovered from it provided the deeply sampled blood TCRbeta repertoires that made up the dataset. The repertoires were made available in a free public database intended to serve as a resource for research on the immune response to SARS-CoV-2. Samples came from the ongoing ImmuneRACE study (first 160 participants) plus 1,254 subjects from 6 global collaborators. The sample metadata nearly always contained a de-identified subject ID, COVID-19 status, age in years and sex. Where HLA class I and class II types were available, the types were taken from metadata supplied by the sample provider, not from assay-based typing. General study outcomes and caveats: The quantity of clinical and demographic metadata differed by source and by participant and was supplied without curation.

Whole blood was collected in K2EDTA tubes by collaborating institutions according to the institutions' own protocols. Collaborator samples were shipped for TCRbeta analysis as frozen whole blood, isolated PBMCs, or DNA extracted from either sample type. This clone was detected once. Its antigen remains undetermined. The sample holds no much larger clone one base away, and base qualities are not on file. The germline V gene yields MNHEY for CDR1 and SVGAGI for CDR2. Measured from the cysteine to the phenylalanine, the CDR3 is 15 residues long. The sequence is cut down to CDR3 DNA, 45 bases in frame from base 1. Trimming removed 6 bases from V and 0 bases from J, leaving 13 bases between the germline ends. TCRbeta CDR3 regions were amplified from genomic DNA by means of the immunoSEQ Assay, a bias-controlled multiplex PCR. The original pipeline was this. Within the assay, amplification of reference gene primers was used to estimate how many nucleated cells each sample contained. To quantify the absolute abundance of each unique TCRbeta CDR3 rearrangement, sequence reads were collapsed and filtered. For each sample, productive Simpson clonality was calculated as the square root of Simpson's diversity index over productive rearrangements. As stored in TCRdb, this immuneACCESS dataset retains in-frame rearrangements with V and J assigned. A fraction of the clones does not appear; measured against another copy, unresolved V genes explain less than half of the discrepancy, and the remainder lacks a known reason. V, J and clone size derive from that table, while D and trimming were established from the DNA sequence. This sample comprises approximately 26,000 clones, 90% of them detected only once. The ten top clones hold more than 1.5% of the sample.

Sequenced: peripheral blood. This receptor was identified in a woman aged 55-70 years with active COVID-19. The chain is made from TRBV6-5 and TRBJ2-3; the D gene is possibly TRBD2, with 5 bases matching. The nucleotides read TGTGCCAGCAGGAACGGGCGCGGGAGCACAGATACGCAGTATTTT. Its protein is CASRNGRGSTDTQYF.